This T cell receptor (beta chain) is from a study of shared clonotypes between healthy human individuals. V lost 4 bases and J lost 2, with 20 bases in between. Germline V gene sequence: CDR1 SGHTA, CDR2 FQGNSA. The CDR3 consists of 17 residues. The repertoire was sequenced with immunoSEQ multiplex PCR; TCRdb's copy has only in-frame clones and lacks some. Among more than 850,000 clones listed, around 78% were seen once. This TCR was recovered from a man aged 18 to 29 in good health. Some clones in this sample may be carry-over from other donors' samples. Source material: memory CD4+ T cells from PBMCs. The subset is: CD45RA-negative fraction. The gene calls are TRBV7-2 and TRBJ2-5, with D possibly TRBD2 on 6 matching bases. The CDR3 reads CASSSGLTAGLQETQYF. Written as DNA, the CDR3 is TGTGCCAGCAGCTCCGGGCTAACGGCGGGGCTACAAGAGACCCAGTACTTC.